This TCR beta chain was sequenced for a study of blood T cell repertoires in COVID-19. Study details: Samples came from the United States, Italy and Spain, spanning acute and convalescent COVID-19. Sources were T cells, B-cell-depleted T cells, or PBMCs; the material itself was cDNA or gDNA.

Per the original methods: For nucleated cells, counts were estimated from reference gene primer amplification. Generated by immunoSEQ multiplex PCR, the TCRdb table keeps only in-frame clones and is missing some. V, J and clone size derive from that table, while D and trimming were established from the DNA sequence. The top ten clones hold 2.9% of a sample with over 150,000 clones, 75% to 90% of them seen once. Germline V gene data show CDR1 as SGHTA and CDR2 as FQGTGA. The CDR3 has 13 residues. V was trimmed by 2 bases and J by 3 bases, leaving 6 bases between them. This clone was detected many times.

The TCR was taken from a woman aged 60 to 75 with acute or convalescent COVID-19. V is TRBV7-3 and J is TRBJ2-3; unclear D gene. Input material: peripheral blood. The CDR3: CASSLVQTDTQYF. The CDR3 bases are TGTGCCAGCAGCTTAGTACAGACAGATACGCAGTATTTT.